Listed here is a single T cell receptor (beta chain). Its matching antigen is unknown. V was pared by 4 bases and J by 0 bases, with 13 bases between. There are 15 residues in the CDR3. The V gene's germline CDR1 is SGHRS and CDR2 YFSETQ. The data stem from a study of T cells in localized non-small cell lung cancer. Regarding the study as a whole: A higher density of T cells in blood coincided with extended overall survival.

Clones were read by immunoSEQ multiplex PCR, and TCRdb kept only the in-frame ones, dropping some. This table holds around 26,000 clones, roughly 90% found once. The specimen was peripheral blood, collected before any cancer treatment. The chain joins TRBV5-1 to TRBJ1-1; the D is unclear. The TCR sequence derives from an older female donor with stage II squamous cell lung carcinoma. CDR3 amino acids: CASSRVGLMNTEAFF. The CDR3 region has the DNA TGCGCCAGCAGCCGGGTAGGGCTCATGAACACTGAAGCTTTCTTT.